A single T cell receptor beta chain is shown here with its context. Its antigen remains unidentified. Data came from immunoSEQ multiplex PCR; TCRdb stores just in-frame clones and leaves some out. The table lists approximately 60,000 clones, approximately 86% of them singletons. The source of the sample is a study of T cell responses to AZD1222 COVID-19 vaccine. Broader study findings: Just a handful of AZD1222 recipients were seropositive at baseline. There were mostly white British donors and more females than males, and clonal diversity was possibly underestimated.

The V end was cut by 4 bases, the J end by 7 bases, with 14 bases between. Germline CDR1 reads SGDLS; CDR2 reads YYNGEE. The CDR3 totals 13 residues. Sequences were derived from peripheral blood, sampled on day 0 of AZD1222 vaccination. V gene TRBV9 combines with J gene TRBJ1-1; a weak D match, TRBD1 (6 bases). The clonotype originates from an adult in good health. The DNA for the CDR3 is TGTGCCAGCAGCCGATTCCAGGGGCTTGAAGCTTTCTTT. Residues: CASSRFQGLEAFF.